The TCR beta chain under discussion was sequenced for a study of beta chain features in type 1 diabetes. Overall study findings and caveats: Reads derived from cDNA could over-represent cells showing high TCR expression. More deletions and fewer insertions at VDJ junctions were seen in type 1 diabetes patients. In every one of the four CD4+ subsets, TCRB CDR3s were moderately but significantly shorter in Type 1 diabetes patients.

As concerns this clone: Its antigen is unknown. This sample includes further DNA sequences coding for the same CDR3.

Expressed TCRB transcripts were sequenced because the entire RNA isolate underwent reverse transcription. Clones were sequenced by immunoSEQ multiplex PCR, and TCRdb holds only the in-frame ones, with some missing. The sample contains about 260,000 clones, about a fifth of which appear only once. CDR3 length equals 12 residues. From germline, CDR1 is SQVTM and CDR2 ANQGSEA. Trimming cost V 5 bases and J 2 bases, with 10 bases left between them. Sequencing used naive CD4+ T cells from blood. The chain uses TRBV29-1 and TRBJ2-7, with D perhaps TRBD1 (6 bases). The receptor's source is a woman in her thirties or forties with type 1 diabetes. As DNA, the CDR3 is TGCAGCGTTAGGACAGATCCCTACGAGCAGTACTTC. Translated, it gives CSVRTDPYEQYF.